This TCR beta chain came from a study of cytomegalovirus exposure and HLA in healthy donors. About the study: It was reported in a later analysis that the 100 to 150 validation repertoires used the same platform as the roughly 700 first-cohort repertoires.

V shed 3 bases and J shed 0 bases, with 18 bases lying between them. The V gene's germline CDR1 is MRHNA and CDR2 SNTAGT. The CDR3 has 18 residues. Assay used: immunoSEQ multiplex PCR; TCRdb lists only in-frame clones, some missing. The table records over 200,000 clones, roughly 88% of them present only once. V usage is TRBV6-4 and J usage is TRBJ2-1; unclear D gene. The sample taken for sequencing was PBMCs. The TCR was taken from a woman aged 30 to 39 in good health and CMV-seronegative. The CDR3 loop is CASSESPPAPSSYNEQFF. The CDR3 DNA follows: TGTGCCAGCAGTGAATCCCCCCCGGCCCCGAGCTCCTACAATGAGCAGTTCTTC.